This T cell receptor (beta chain) emerged from a study of Ad26.COV2.S vaccination and SARS-CoV-2 variants. As for the study in general: Ad26.COV2.S given intramuscularly, once or twice 56 days apart.

Notes on this clone: Its antigen is undetermined.

The table came from immunoSEQ multiplex PCR; TCRdb's copy has only in-frame clones and leaves some out. The data contain 300,000 to 400,000 clones, around 89% of them singletons. The treatment: around 19 received Ad26.COV2.S at low or high dose, single or two shots; 5 received placebo; per-sample allocation not given. Sample collection was performed on day 63 after the first vaccine or placebo injection. Whoever gave the sample was an adult aged 18-55 years in Boston. Wuhan-strain spike was delivered by a replication-incompetent Ad26 vector. V trimming: 6 bases; J trimming: 2 bases; junction bases outside the gene matches: 6. The CDR3 contains 14 residues. In germline, CDR1 is SNHLY, CDR2 FYNNEI. Regarding the study as a whole: While placebo recipients had lower spike-specific TCR breadth, vaccine recipients had more.

V and J are TRBV2 and TRBJ2-7; 8 nucleotides match TRBD2. The material was peripheral blood, obtained in a trial of Ad26.COV2.S vaccine versus placebo. The clonotype originates from a person between 18 and 59 years old who received the Ad26.COV2.S COVID-19 vaccine or a placebo. CDR3 in DNA: TGTGCCAGCAGGCCACCGGGACTAGCCTACGAGCAGTACTTC. Protein sequence: CASRPPGLAYEQYF.